The rows below give T cell receptor beta chains drawn from one sample of a study of blood T cell repertoires in COVID-19. Repertoires were generated with immunoSEQ multiplex PCR, while TCRdb's copy carries only in-frame clones and drops some. The data hold around 270,000 clones, with around 89% observed a single time. The specimen sequenced was peripheral blood. The receptors were gathered from a man in his forties or fifties with acute or convalescent COVID-19. The CDR3 runs from the conserved cysteine through the conserved F or W. D genes are given only for firm matches. Where a row states a size, it is once, few, many or the class of an expanded clone; other rows omit it.

TRBV5-5	-	TRBJ1-2	-	TGTGCCAGCAGCTCGAACCCTAGTGGGGGCAACTATGGCTACACCTTC	CASSSNPSGGNYGYTF
TRBV19	-	TRBJ1-1	-	TGTGCCAGTAGTATTATGCAGGGCGCAGTAAACACTGAAGCTTTCTTT	CASSIMQGAVNTEAFF
TRBV6-2/TRBV6-3	-	TRBJ1-5	TRBD1	TGTGCCAGCAGTTACACCCCCCTCCAGACAGGGCATGGCAATCAGCCCCAGCATTTT	CASSYTPLQTGHGNQPQHF
TRBV5-6	-	TRBJ1-4	-	TGTGCCAGCAGCTCTACAGGGAGAACTAATGAAAAACTGTTTTTT	CASSSTGRTNEKLFF
TRBV14	once	TRBJ1-1	-	TGTGCCAGCAGCCAAGAAGGGAGACACAGAAACACTGAAGCTTTCTTT	CASSQEGRHRNTEAFF
TRBV6-4	-	TRBJ1-1	-	TGTGCCAGCAGTGACTCTCCAGGGTCGTGGGCTTTCTTT	CASSDSPGSWAFF
TRBV4-1	-	TRBJ1-5	-	TGCGCCAGCAGCCAAGACGGTTATCAGCCCCAGCATTTT	CASSQDGYQPQHF
TRBV5-1	few	TRBJ2-6	TRBD1	TGCGCCAGCAGCTTGACAGGGGGCGAAGGGGCCAACGTCCTGACTTTC	CASSLTGGEGANVLTF
TRBV3-1/TRBV3-2	-	TRBJ1-3	-	TGTGCCAGCAGCCAAGATGGAACAGTGAGAAACACCATATATTTT	CASSQDGTVRNTIYF
TRBV2	-	TRBJ1-1	TRBD1	TGTGCCAGCACCCAAACCGGACAGGGGGCTGAAGCTTTCTTT	CASTQTGQGAEAFF
TRBV6-2/TRBV6-3	-	TRBJ2-1	TRBD1	TGTGCCAGCAGCAACAGACAGGGGGTGAGAAATGAGCAGTTCTTC	CASSNRQGVRNEQFF
TRBV6-6	-	TRBJ2-7	TRBD1	TGTGCCAGCAGTTACGGGACAGCTTTCTACGAGCAGTACTTC	CASSYGTAFYEQYF
TRBV27	few	TRBJ1-1	-	TGTGCCAGCAGTCTCCTGGACACAAAAAGACCAGCTTTCTTT	CASSLLDTKRPAFF
TRBV7-9	-	TRBJ1-4	-	TGTGCCAGCAGCCCTAGAGTCACGCCGGAAAAACTGTTTTTT	CASSPRVTPEKLFF
TRBV27	-	TRBJ1-2	TRBD1	TGTGCCAGCAGCCTATTCGGGACAGGGGCACTAGGCTATGGCTACACCTTC	CASSLFGTGALGYGYTF
TRBV20-1	-	TRBJ1-1	TRBD1	TGCAGTGCTAGTAGGGGGCTCACTGAAGCTTTCTTT	CSASRGLTEAFF
TRBV30	-	TRBJ2-3	-	TGTGCCTGGAGTCCGGGGGCAGATACGCAGTATTTT	CAWSPGADTQYF
TRBV18	-	TRBJ1-3	-	TGTGCCAGCTCACCGGGGGCCTCTGGAAACACCATATATTTT	CASSPGASGNTIYF
TRBV6-4	-	TRBJ1-1	-	TGTGCCAGCAGGGGCACGGCCCACACTGAAGCTTTCTTT	CASRGTAHTEAFF
TRBV2	-	TRBJ2-2	TRBD2	TGTGCCAGCCGAGGGTCTAGCGGGGGGACCGGGGAGCTGTTTTTT	CASRGSSGGTGELFF
TRBV20-1	once	TRBJ2-2	-	TGCAGTGCGGCGCGGATCGGGGAGCTGTTTTTT	CSAARIGELFF
TRBV24-1	-	TRBJ1-5	TRBD1	TGTGCCACCAGTGACCCGGGACAGGGCGGCAATCAGCCCCAGCATTTT	CATSDPGQGGNQPQHF
TRBV7-3	-	TRBJ1-3	-	TGTGCCAGCAGCTTAAAGGGGCAGGGGAACTCTGGAAACACCATATATTTT	CASSLKGQGNSGNTIYF
TRBV6-1	-	TRBJ1-5	TRBD1	TGTGCCAGCAGTGAAGCGGGACAGGTGGGCAATCAGCCCCAGCATTTT	CASSEAGQVGNQPQHF
TRBV2	-	TRBJ1-5	TRBD1	TGTGCCAGCAGGAGGGGGACAGGGGATCGTCCCCAGCATTTT	CASRRGTGDRPQHF
TRBV5-4	-	TRBJ2-3	-	TGTGCCAGCAGCTTGGAGCGCACAGATACGCAGTATTTT	CASSLERTDTQYF
TRBV4-2	-	TRBJ1-6	-	TGTGCCAGCAGCCGGCCCCGCTCGCAGGTTAATAATTCACCCCTCCACTTT	CASSRPRSQVNNSPLHF
TRBV20-1	-	TRBJ2-7	-	TGCAGTGCTAGTCCTCCACTAGAGTACGAGCAGTACTTC	CSASPPLEYEQYF
TRBV11-2	-	TRBJ2-7	TRBD1	TGTGCCAGCAGCCAGACAGGGCCTACCTACGAGCAGTACTTC	CASSQTGPTYEQYF
TRBV6-5	-	TRBJ1-1	TRBD1	TGTGCCAGCAGTCGACAGGGAGTGGGTAACACTGAAGCTTTCTTT	CASSRQGVGNTEAFF
TRBV10-2	-	TRBJ2-3	TRBD1	TGCGCCAGCACCCACAGGGGAGATACGCAGTATTTT	CASTHRGDTQYF
TRBV7-2	few	TRBJ2-3	TRBD2	TGTGCCAGCAGCTTAGTATTTACTAGCGGTACGCAGTATTTT	CASSLVFTSGTQYF
TRBV24-1	-	TRBJ2-2	-	TGTGCCACCAGTGATTCAGGAAACACCGGGGAGCTGTTTTTT	CATSDSGNTGELFF
TRBV30	-	TRBJ1-4	-	TGTGCCTGGAGGGGGAGGACTAATGAAAAACTGTTTTTT	CAWRGRTNEKLFF
TRBV5-1	-	TRBJ1-1	TRBD1	TGCGCCAGCAGCGTAGGGGGCTGGGCTGAAGCTTTCTTT	CASSVGGWAEAFF
TRBV5-6	-	TRBJ1-1	-	TGTGCCAGCAGCTTGAGGGGGGGCACTGAAGCTTTCTTT	CASSLRGGTEAFF